This passage covers 30 T cell receptor beta chains from one sample sequenced in a study of vaccination effects on CD4 cells after COVID-19. No cognate antigen is known for these TCRs. Repertoires were generated with immunoSEQ multiplex PCR, while TCRdb's copy carries only in-frame clones and drops some. The sample consists of around 47,000 clones, about 68% of them appearing once. Under the ViraFEST assay, PBMC were stimulated with viral peptide pools so that antigen-specific CD4+ T cells expanded. Sequencing was performed afterwards. Culture proceeded for approximately 10 days, and CD4+ T cells were then isolated. PCR confirmed that the person was infected with SARS-CoV-2 between March and December 2020. The sequences come from CD4+ T cells from PBMCs cultured with a peptide pool, collected before COVID-19 vaccination. These receptors came from a human donor who had a prior SARS-CoV-2 infection.

V is TRBV19 and J is TRBJ2-3; D call uncertain. The CDR3 totals 12 residues. In germline, CDR1 is LNHDA, CDR2 SQIVND (reference sequence). V dropped 2 bases and J dropped 6 bases, with 6 bases sitting between them. Written as DNA, the CDR3 is TGTGCCAGTAGTATAAGGTGGGATACGCAGTATTTT. It encodes CASSIRWDTQYF.

The chain recombines TRBV20-1 with TRBJ2-7, with unresolved D. The V gene lost 0 bases and the J gene lost 6 bases, with 3 bases spanning the gap. This CDR3 is 10 amino acids long. Germline CDR1 is DFQATT and CDR2 is SNEGSKA (reference sequence). The CDR3 DNA reads TGCAGTGCTAGAGATGGCGAGCAGTACTTC. Amino acids: CSARDGEQYF.

The V call is TRBV19, the J call TRBJ2-3; 7 bases align to TRBD2. The CDR3 contains 17 residues. The germline V gene encodes CDR1 LNHDA and CDR2 SQIVND (reference sequence). After removal of 2 bases from V and 3 bases from J, the junction contained 11 bases not matched to a gene. CDR3 in amino acids: CASSIHPSAGDTDTQYF. The CDR3 nucleotides are TGTGCCAGTAGTATACACCCTTCGGCGGGAGATACAGATACGCAGTATTTT.

This sequence joins TRBV7-9 and TRBJ1-4; D is possibly TRBD1 (5 bases). The CDR3 covers 16 residues. Germline lookup yields CDR1 SEHNR and CDR2 FQNEAQ (reference sequence). The V end lost 5 bases, the J end lost 7 bases, and 20 bases lay between the germline ends. CDR3 DNA sequence: TGTGCCAGCAGCCTCAGGGATTCGCGGTCTGGTGAAAAACTGTTTTTT. This sequence encodes CASSLRDSRSGEKLFF.

This sequence joins TRBV12-5 and TRBJ2-7, with 7 bases that match TRBD2. Germline V gene lookup returns CDR1 LGHNT and CDR2 FRNRAP. There are 14 residues in the CDR3. Trimming cost V 6 bases and J 2 bases; bases outside gene matches: 7. In nucleotides, the CDR3 is TGTGCTAGTGGCCCTTCTAGCGGAGCCTACGAGCAGTACTTC. Its translation: CASGPSSGAYEQYF. Full variable domain (remainder filled in from reference TRBV12-5 and TRBJ2-7): DARVTQTPRHKVTEMGQEVTMRCQPILGHNTVFWYRQTMMQGLELLAYFRNRAPLDDSGMPKDRFSAEMPDATLATLKIQPSEPRDSAVYFCASGPSSGAYEQYFGPGTRLTVT.

As DNA, the CDR3 is TGCGCCAGCAGCCCCAACAGGATTTCTAATGAAAAACTGTTTTTT. It is translated as CASSPNRISNEKLFF. The chain links TRBV5-1 to TRBJ1-4; D may be TRBD1 (5 bases). V lost 4 bases and J 3 bases, leaving 13 bases between the germline ends. There are 15 residues in the CDR3. In germline, CDR1 is SGHRS, CDR2 YFSETQ.

The genes are TRBV10-2 and TRBJ2-5; the D gene is possibly TRBD1 (6 bases). The CDR3 consists of 14 residues. Trimming removed 6 bases at V and 5 bases at J, with 16 bases between. Germline-derived CDR1 and CDR2 are WSHSY and SAAADI. The CDR3 reads CASRTNRAGETQYF. The CDR3 DNA reads TGCGCCAGCAGGACGAACAGGGCCGGGGAGACCCAGTACTTC.

The rearrangement joins TRBV11-2 to TRBJ1-2; D gene ambiguous. V was shortened by 4 bases and J by 4 bases, with 16 bases between the two germline ends. Germline CDR1 reads SGHAT; CDR2 reads FQNNGV. CDR3 length: 15 amino acids. CDR3 bases: TGTGCCAGCAGCTCAAGACTTCATCCGGGCTATGGCTACACCTTC. Amino acids: CASSSRLHPGYGYTF.

The rearrangement links TRBV18 to TRBJ2-7; D gene unclear. Germline CDR1 and CDR2: KGHSH and LQKENI. V was shortened by 3 bases and J by 2 bases, with 17 bases between the two germline ends. The CDR3 runs 16 residues. For the CDR3, the DNA is TGTGCCAGCTCACCTGTTCTAGGGTTCTCCACCTACGAGCAGTACTTC. Residues: CASSPVLGFSTYEQYF.

V usage is TRBV5-4 and J usage is TRBJ2-7, with 8 positions matching TRBD2. The CDR3 extends over 17 amino acids. Per the germline V gene, CDR1 is SGHNT and CDR2 is YYREEE (reference sequence). With V trimmed by 0 bases and J by 3 bases, 11 bases remained unmatched. CDR3 sequence: CASSLGLGGRSNYEQYF. Here the CDR3 DNA reads TGTGCCAGCAGCTTGGGCCTCGGCGGGAGGTCCAACTACGAGCAGTACTTC.

The chain has TRBV2 and TRBJ2-3; no clear D gene. Trimming pared 6 bases from V and 8 bases from J, leaving 15 bases between. The CDR3 extends over 13 amino acids. Germline CDR1 is SNHLY and CDR2 is FYNNEI. The CDR3 DNA follows: TGTGCCAGCAGCCGGATACGCGAGAGTACGCAGTATTTT. Translating it yields CASSRIRESTQYF.

The chain joins TRBV5-4 to TRBJ2-1; TRBD2 matches at 8 bases. The CDR3 runs 14 residues. Germline V lookup: CDR1 SGHNT, CDR2 YYREEE (reference sequence). Unmatched junction bases numbered 11, after V lost 7 bases and J lost 8 bases. CDR3 DNA: TGTGCCAGCTATCAGGGACTAGTTATGCATGAGCAGTTCTTC. This codes for CASYQGLVMHEQFF.

The J gene is TRBJ2-7, the V gene TRBV9; 12 bases line up with TRBD2. CDR3 length: 16 residues. V lost 0 bases to trimming and J lost 4 bases; unmatched junction nucleotides: 5. Germline CDR1 SGDLS, CDR2 YYNGEE. The CDR3 loop is CASSVGMTSGSYEQYF. CDR3 coding DNA: TGTGCCAGCAGCGTAGGCATGACTAGCGGGAGTTACGAGCAGTACTTC.

The chain couples TRBV2 to TRBJ2-7; no clear D gene. CDR3 length equals 15 residues. Germline V gives CDR1 SNHLY, CDR2 FYNNEI. V lost 4 bases and J lost 0, with 13 bases in between. The CDR3 is CASSARPASSYEQYF. As DNA, the CDR3 is TGTGCCAGCAGTGCCAGGCCTGCTAGCTCCTACGAGCAGTACTTC.

The genes are TRBV7-9 and TRBJ2-7; D is perhaps TRBD1 or TRBD2 (5 bases each). Germline V gene data show CDR1 as SEHNR and CDR2 as FQNEAQ (reference sequence). Trimming took off 3 bases at V and 6 bases at J, with 18 bases between the two ends. This CDR3 is built from 15 residues. CDR3: CASSFSGTTLGEQYF. The CDR3 DNA follows: TGTGCCAGCAGCTTCTCCGGGACGACCCTTGGCGAGCAGTACTTC.

This clone was seen a single time. The chain couples TRBV6-5 to TRBJ2-3, with 10 nucleotides matching TRBD2. Germline values: CDR1 MNHEY, CDR2 SVGAGI. V lost 2 bases, J lost 5 bases, and 7 bases stayed unmatched. The CDR3 is 16 residues long. CDR3 DNA sequence: TGTGCCAGCAGTTACCGAGGGGTAGCGGGAGGAGATACGCAGTATTTT. This sequence encodes CASSYRGVAGGDTQYF.

The chain is built from TRBV5-1 and TRBJ2-7, with D unresolved. Germline CDR1 is SGHRS and CDR2 is YFSETQ. Between the trimmed V and J ends, which lost 4 bases and 0 bases, there was a span of 2 bases. The CDR3 covers 11 residues. The CDR3 sequence is CASSDSYEQYF. The CDR3 DNA reads as TGCGCCAGCAGCGACTCCTACGAGCAGTACTTC.

The V and J genes are TRBV6-4 and TRBJ2-7; 8 positions match TRBD1. The CDR3 contains 14 residues. Germline V gene sequence: CDR1 MRHNA, CDR2 SNTAGT. The trim removed 8 bases at V and 0 bases at J, leaving 6 bases unmatched. The CDR3 sequence: CASRRDRTSYEQYF. CDR3 DNA: TGTGCCAGCCGAAGGGACAGGACCTCCTACGAGCAGTACTTC.

Here the CDR3 reads CASSFRVNEKLFF. DNA for the CDR3: TGTGCCAGCAGTTTCCGTGTGAATGAAAAACTGTTTTTT. The chain links TRBV12-3 or TRBV12-4 to TRBJ1-4; D ambiguous. CDR3 size: 13 residues. V was pared by 3 bases and J by 5 bases, with 7 bases between.

The V and J genes are TRBV4-2 and TRBJ1-2; D is undetermined. The V gene lost 1 base and the J gene lost 5 bases, with 11 bases spanning the gap. CDR3 length: 14 residues. Germline V gene sequence: CDR1 LGHNA, CDR2 YNFKEQ. The CDR3 DNA reads as TGTGCCAGCAGCCAAGTACAGAGCAATTATGGCTACACCTTC. Its translation: CASSQVQSNYGYTF.

The chain has TRBV4-3 and TRBJ2-3; 7 nucleotides line up with TRBD2. This CDR3 spans 18 amino acids. CDR1 is LGHNA, CDR2 YSLEER, per germline. V lost 0 bases to trimming and J lost 1 base; unmatched junction nucleotides: 10. CDR3 sequence: CASSQDWGREGRTDTQYF. The CDR3 DNA reads as TGCGCCAGCAGCCAAGATTGGGGGAGGGAGGGCCGCACAGATACGCAGTATTTT.

The chain links TRBV30 to TRBJ2-7; 7 bases are shared with TRBD1. Unmatched junction bases numbered 16, after V lost 4 bases and J lost 4 bases. Germline loops: CDR1 GTSNPN, CDR2 SVGIG (reference sequence). This CDR3 region has 16 residues. In nucleotides, the CDR3 is TGTGCCTGGACCCTAGACAGGGAAGGTAAGCGATACGAGCAGTACTTC. This codes for CAWTLDREGKRYEQYF.

This clone was picked up one time. The CDR3 here is CASSLETGAYYEQYF. CDR3 coding DNA: TGCGCCAGCAGCTTGGAAACGGGGGCGTACTACGAGCAGTACTTC. This rearrangement joins TRBV5-1 to TRBJ2-7, with D perhaps assigned TRBD1 or TRBD2 (6 bases each). Germline V gene sequence: CDR1 SGHRS, CDR2 YFSETQ. This CDR3 spans 15 amino acids. V was cut by 0 bases and J by 3 bases, with 13 bases left in between. Using reference TRBV5-1 and TRBJ2-7 for the parts outside the CDR3, the full variable domain is KAGVTQTPRYLIKTRGQQVTLSCSPISGHRSVSWYQQTPGQGLQFLFEYFSETQRNKGNFPGRFSGRQFSNSRSEMNVSTLELGDSALYLCASSLETGAYYEQYFGPGTRLTVT.

The rearrangement joins TRBV6-5 to TRBJ1-1, with 7 positions matching TRBD1. The germline CDR1 and CDR2 sequences are MNHEY and SVGAGI. CDR3 length equals 15 residues. With 6 bases clipped from V and 3 bases from J, the junction kept 10 bases outside the gene matches. The CDR3: CASSARQGGHTEAFF. The CDR3, as DNA: TGTGCCAGCAGCGCGCGACAGGGTGGGCACACTGAAGCTTTCTTT.

This sequence joins TRBV3-1 (or the pseudogene TRBV3-2) and TRBJ2-4, with unresolved D. There are 12 residues in the CDR3. Germline CDR1 reads LGHDT; CDR2 reads YNNKEL (reference sequence). V lost 5 bases to trimming and J lost 9 bases, with 11 bases between them. CDR3 nucleotides: TGTGCCAGCAGCGAGCTGGGTGGCATTCAGTACTTC. This codes for CASSELGGIQYF.

The chain carries TRBV6-5 and TRBJ2-7; 7 bases are shared with TRBD1. From germline, CDR1 is MNHEY and CDR2 SVGAGI. The V segment lost 8 bases and the J segment 1 base; nucleotides outside the gene matches: 5. This CDR3 has 13 residues. DNA of the CDR3: TGTGCCAGCCGTCAGGGGGTATCCTACGAGCAGTACTTC. Translated: CASRQGVSYEQYF.

The chain couples TRBV20-1 to TRBJ2-5; no clear D. V lost 3 bases and J lost 2, with 10 bases in between. Germline lookup yields CDR1 DFQATT and CDR2 SNEGSKA (reference sequence). This CDR3 comprises 13 residues. This CDR3 reads CSASVQAQETQYF. CDR3 sequence (DNA): TGCAGTGCTAGTGTTCAGGCTCAAGAGACCCAGTACTTC.

This clone was seen a few times. This rearrangement joins TRBV5-1 to TRBJ2-3; D gene ambiguous. This CDR3 is built from 12 residues. Trimming shortened V by 2 bases and J by 6 bases, and 7 bases separated the two germline ends. Germline V lookup: CDR1 SGHRS, CDR2 YFSETQ. CDR3 amino acids: CASSLRQDTQYF. The DNA of the CDR3 is TGCGCCAGCAGCTTACGCCAGGATACGCAGTATTTT.

This clone was recorded a few times. This sequence joins TRBV9 and TRBJ1-2; no reliable D call. The ends were cut back, 0 bases at V and 6 bases at J, with 12 bases in the middle. The germline gives CDR1 SGDLS, CDR2 YYNGEE. The CDR3 is 14 residues long. CDR3 in amino acids: CASSVDRGRDGYTF. The CDR3 coding sequence is TGTGCCAGCAGCGTAGATCGAGGGCGCGATGGCTACACCTTC.

The genes are TRBV4-3 and TRBJ2-7, with D possibly being TRBD1 (6 bases). Germline values: CDR1 LGHNA, CDR2 YSLEER. The V gene lost 1 base and the J gene lost 3 bases, with 13 bases spanning the gap. This CDR3 has 15 amino acids. CDR3 bases: TGCGCCAGCAGCCAAGGGATCACAGGGAACTACGAGCAGTACTTC. Protein: CASSQGITGNYEQYF.